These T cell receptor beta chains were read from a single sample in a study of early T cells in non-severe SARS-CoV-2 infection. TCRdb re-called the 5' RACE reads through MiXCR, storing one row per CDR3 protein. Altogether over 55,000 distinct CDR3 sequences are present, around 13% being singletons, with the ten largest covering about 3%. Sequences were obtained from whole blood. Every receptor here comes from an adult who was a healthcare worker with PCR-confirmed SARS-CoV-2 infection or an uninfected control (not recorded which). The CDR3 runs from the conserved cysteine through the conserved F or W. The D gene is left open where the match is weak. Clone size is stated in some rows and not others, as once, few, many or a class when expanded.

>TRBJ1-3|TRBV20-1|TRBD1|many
TGCAGTGCTAGAGATCGGGGCAGGGGGCTGGGAAACACCATATATTTT
CSARDRGRGLGNTIYF
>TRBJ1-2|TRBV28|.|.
TGTGCCAGCAGACTCGACCCGAGCGGACAGCTCTATGGCTACACCTTC
CASRLDPSGQLYGYTF
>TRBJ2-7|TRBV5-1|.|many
TGCGCCAGCGGTCCCGGGACGTTCGACGAGCAGTACTTC
CASGPGTFDEQYF
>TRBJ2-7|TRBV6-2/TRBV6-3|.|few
TGTGCCAGCAGTTACTGGCTAGCAGAAGAGCAGTACTTC
CASSYWLAEEQYF
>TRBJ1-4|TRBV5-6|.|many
TGTGCCAGCAGCCGGACGATGTTGGGTGAAGAAAAACTGTTTTTT
CASSRTMLGEEKLFF
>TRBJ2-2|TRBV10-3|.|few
TGTGCCATCAGAAGGACCTCCCAGGGGTCCGCGAACACCGGGGAGCTGTTTTTT
CAIRRTSQGSANTGELFF
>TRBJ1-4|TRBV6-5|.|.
TGTGCCAGCCGTGGAGTTGCTGAAAAACTGTTTTTT
CASRGVAEKLFF
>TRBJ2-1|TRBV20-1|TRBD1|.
TGCAGTGTTTTATCCCGGGACAGTTACAATGAGCAGTTCTTC
CSVLSRDSYNEQFF
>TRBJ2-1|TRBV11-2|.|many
TGTGCCAGCAGCTTCACCCACCGAGGGCTCAATGAGCAGTTCTTC
CASSFTHRGLNEQFF
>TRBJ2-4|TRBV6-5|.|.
TGTGCCAGCAGTTACGTCTGGGGGGAACGGGCCAAAAACATTCAGTACTTC
CASSYVWGERAKNIQYF
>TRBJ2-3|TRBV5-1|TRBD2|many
TGCGCCAGCAGCGGCGGGACTAGCGAAACAGATACGCAGTATTTT
CASSGGTSETDTQYF